Shown below are 7 T cell receptor beta chains from a single sample sequenced in a study of cytomegalovirus exposure and HLA in healthy donors. Primers included in the PCR were 60 Vbeta and 13 Jbeta primers. The assay was immunoSEQ multiplex PCR, and TCRdb's table has in-frame clones only and misses some. In the table there are under 200,000 clones, 80% to 85% of which are singletons. The sample comprised PBMCs. The receptors shown here come from a woman between 18 and 29 years old in good health and CMV-seronegative.

The gene calls are TRBV7-9 and TRBJ2-7; the match to TRBD1 covers 8 bases. V lost 6 bases to trimming and J lost 2 bases; unmatched junction nucleotides: 9. The CDR3 is 15 residues long. The germline gives CDR1 SEHNR, CDR2 FQNEAQ (reference sequence). As DNA, the CDR3 is TGTGCCAGCAGACCTCTGACAGGGGAGCCCTACGAGCAGTACTTC. It translates to CASRPLTGEPYEQYF. Complete variable domain (other parts from reference TRBV7-9 and TRBJ2-7): DTGVSQNPRHKITKRGQNVTFRCDPISEHNRLYWYRQTLGQGPEFLTYFQNEAQLEKSRLLSDRFSAERPKGSFSTLEIQRTEQGDSAMYLCASRPLTGEPYEQYFGPGTRLTVT.

The chain has TRBV2 and TRBJ2-2, with 8 bases lining up with TRBD2. The V and J ends lost 7 bases and 2 bases, in that order; junction bases with no gene match: 6. Germline V lookup: CDR1 SNHLY, CDR2 FYNNEI. The CDR3 covers 15 residues. CDR3 in DNA: TGTGCCAGCAAGGCGGGGGGCCCTAACACCGGGGAGCTGTTTTTT. It codes for CASKAGGPNTGELFF.

The chain couples TRBV5-8 to TRBJ2-1, with TRBD2 matching over 9 bases. V lost 3 bases and J lost 9; bases outside the gene matches: 7. Germline CDR1 and CDR2: SGHTS and YDEGEE. The CDR3 runs to 14 residues. The CDR3 region is CASSWGGLAFEQFF. The CDR3, as DNA: TGTGCCAGCAGCTGGGGGGGACTAGCATTTGAGCAGTTCTTC.

The chain couples TRBV2 to TRBJ2-1; 11 bases agree with TRBD1. The CDR3 loop spans 16 amino acids. J gave up 4 bases and V 4 bases, and 6 bases lay outside the gene matches. Looked up from germline, CDR1 is SNHLY and CDR2 is FYNNEI. CDR3 nucleotide sequence: TGTGCCAGCAGTGGCGGACAGGGGGCGATTTACAATGAGCAGTTCTTC. Translation: CASSGGQGAIYNEQFF.

J is TRBJ2-3 and V is TRBV2, with TRBD1 identical over 8 bases. Germline V CDR1 and CDR2: SNHLY, FYNNEI. After removal of 7 bases from V and 6 bases from J, the junction contained 9 bases not matched to a gene. This CDR3 region has 14 residues. The CDR3 is CASIRTGFSDTQYF. The CDR3 bases are TGTGCCAGCATTCGGACAGGGTTTTCTGATACGCAGTATTTT.

This clone was seen more than once but under ten times. CDR3 in amino acids: CASSLDRGGAEAFF. CDR3 sequence (DNA): TGTGCCAGCAGCTTAGACAGGGGTGGAGCTGAAGCTTTCTTT. J is TRBJ1-1 and V is TRBV7-2, with 7 bases matching TRBD1. Germline loops: CDR1 SGHTA, CDR2 FQGNSA. This CDR3 comprises 14 residues. The junction had 5 bases not matched to a gene; V was cut back by 1 base and J by 6 bases.

The rearrangement links TRBV28 to TRBJ2-6; tentative D call: TRBD2 (7 bases). CDR3 length: 16 residues. Trimming cost V 7 bases and J 4 bases, with 17 bases left between them. From germline, CDR1 is MDHEN and CDR2 SYDVKM. As DNA, the CDR3 is TGTGCCAGCACCGAGGGGGGGGCCACGGGGGCCAACGTCCTGACTTTC. Translating it yields CASTEGGATGANVLTF.